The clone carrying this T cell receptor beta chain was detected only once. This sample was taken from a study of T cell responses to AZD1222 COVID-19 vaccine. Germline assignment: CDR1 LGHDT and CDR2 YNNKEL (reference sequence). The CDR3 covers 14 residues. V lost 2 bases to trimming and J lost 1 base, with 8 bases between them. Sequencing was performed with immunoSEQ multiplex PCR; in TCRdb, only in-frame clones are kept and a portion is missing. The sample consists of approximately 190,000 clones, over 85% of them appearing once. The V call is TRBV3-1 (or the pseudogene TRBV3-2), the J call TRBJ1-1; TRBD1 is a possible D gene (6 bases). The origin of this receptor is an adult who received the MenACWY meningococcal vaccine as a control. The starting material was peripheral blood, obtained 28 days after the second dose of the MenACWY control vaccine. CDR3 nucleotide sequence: TGTGCCAGCAGCCAACCCAGGGGGAACACTGAAGCTTTCTTT. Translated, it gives CASSQPRGNTEAFF.